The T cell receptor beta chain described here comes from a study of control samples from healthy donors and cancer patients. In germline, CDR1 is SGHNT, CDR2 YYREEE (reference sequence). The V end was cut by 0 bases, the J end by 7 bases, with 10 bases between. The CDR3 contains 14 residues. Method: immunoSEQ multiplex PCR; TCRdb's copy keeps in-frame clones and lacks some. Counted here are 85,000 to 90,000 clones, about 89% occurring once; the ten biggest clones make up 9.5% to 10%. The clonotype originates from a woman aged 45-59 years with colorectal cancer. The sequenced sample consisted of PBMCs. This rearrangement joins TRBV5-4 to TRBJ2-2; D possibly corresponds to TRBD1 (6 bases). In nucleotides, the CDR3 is TGTGCCAGCAGCTTGGCAGGGGCTGGCGGGGAGCTGTTTTTT. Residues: CASSLAGAGGELFF.